This paragraph covers one TCR beta chain sequence. As yet, its antigen is unknown. These data belong to a study of identical twins. Study observations and caveats: Carriage of fewer insertions was seen in abundant cord blood beta clonotypes, whereas memory repertoires showed none. It was out-of-frame TCR alpha sharing in monozygotic twins that models underestimated.

Unique molecular identifiers were in the cDNA, with template-switch universal primer binding. One entry per CDR3 protein results from TCRdb running MiXCR on the 5' RACE reads. The table records under 450,000 distinct CDR3 sequences, less than 20% of them present only once. This TCR derives from a man aged 45-65 years in good health. Sequencing was done on a sample of naive T cells sorted from blood.

This CDR3 reads CASSEFGISGGDDNEQFF. The CDR3 nucleotides are TGTGCCAGCAGTGAATTTGGAATTAGCGGGGGGGACGACAATGAGCAGTTCTTC. This chain uses TRBV25-1 with TRBJ2-1; 11 bases agree with TRBD2. Germline-derived CDR1 and CDR2 are MGHDK and SYGVNS. V was clipped by 1 base and J by 5 bases; unmatched bases: 10. This CDR3 has 18 amino acids.